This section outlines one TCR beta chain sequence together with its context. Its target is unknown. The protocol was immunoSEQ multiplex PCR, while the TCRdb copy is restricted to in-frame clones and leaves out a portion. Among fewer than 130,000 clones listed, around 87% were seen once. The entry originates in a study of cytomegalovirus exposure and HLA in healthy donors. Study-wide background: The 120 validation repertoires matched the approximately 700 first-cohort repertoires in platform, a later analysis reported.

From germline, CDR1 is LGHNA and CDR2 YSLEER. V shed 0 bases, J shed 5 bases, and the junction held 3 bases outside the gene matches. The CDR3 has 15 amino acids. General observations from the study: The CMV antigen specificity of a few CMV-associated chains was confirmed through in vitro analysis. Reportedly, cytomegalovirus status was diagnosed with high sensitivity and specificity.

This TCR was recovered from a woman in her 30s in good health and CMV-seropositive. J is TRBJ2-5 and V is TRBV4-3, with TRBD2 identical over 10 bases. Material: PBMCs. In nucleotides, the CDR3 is TGCGCCAGCAGCCAAGATTCAGCGGGAGGGGAGACCCAGTACTTC. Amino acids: CASSQDSAGGETQYF.